This TCR beta chain appears in the sequencing data of a study of vaccination effects on CD4 cells after COVID-19 (dated by TCRdb to about 2022). About the investigation overall: Post-vaccine samples across the study were collected a median of 72 days after the second dose, with a range of 14 to 241. In both COVID-19 convalescent patients and infection-naive vaccine recipients, the study compared SARS-CoV-2 spike-specific CD4+ TCR repertoires from before mRNA vaccination with those from after it. A total of ten to eleven COVID-19 convalescent patients and a handful of SARS-CoV-2-naive healthy vaccine recipients were included in the full study. Cultures from other donors in the study were sequenced with the Oncomine TCR Beta short-read assay on an Illumina iSeq 100.

A word on this clone: Its antigen target is currently unknown. The sample holds no much larger clone one base away, and base qualities are not on file.

CDR3 length: 15 amino acids, cysteine to phenylalanine. Of the read, only the CDR3 DNA is kept; its 45 bases are in frame from base 1. V is pruned by 3 bases and J by 0 bases, leaving 2 bases of the junction without a gene match. Based on the germline V gene, the CDR1 and CDR2 sequences are KGHDR and SFDVKD. Results and caveats for the whole study, not just this receptor: In healthy vaccine recipients, vaccine-induced clones were almost all SARS-CoV-2 mono-reactive, with only 1 of 255 cross-reactive with common cold coronaviruses. The study was limited by a small number of convalescent patients and lacked early post-infection timepoints. At late post-vaccination timepoints, both infection-induced and vaccine-induced clones showed marked clonal contraction, consistent with waning T cell responses.

The ViraFEST assay stimulated PBMC with viral peptide pools and then used TCR sequencing to identify antigen-specific CD4+ T cell clonotypes by expansion. After more than nine days of culture, CD4+ T cells were isolated with the EasySep CD4+ T cell isolation kit. Participants received two doses of either the BNT162b2 or the mRNA-1273 mRNA SARS-CoV-2 vaccine. The absence of prior SARS-CoV-2 infection in healthy vaccine recipients was confirmed by negative nucleocapsid antibodies before and after vaccination. Some 2 million PBMC per well were cultured in IMDM with about 4.5% human AB serum, 7.5 to 10 IU/ml IL-2 and gentamicin, plus 10 ug/ml peptides. Half of the culture medium was replaced with fresh IL-2-containing medium on days 3 and 7. Unless otherwise noted, each peptide stimulation condition was cultured in triplicate wells. PBMC were separated from whole blood using Ficoll-Paque Plus gradient centrifugation and were then either cryopreserved at -140C or used fresh. The overlapping peptide pools covered the spike proteins of SARS-CoV-2 and of the common cold coronaviruses HCoV-NL63, HCoV-OC43 and HCoV-229E. The QIAamp micro DNA kit was used to extract genomic DNA from the cultured CD4+ T cells.

Library generation was performed with the immunoSEQ multiplex PCR assay. DNA from the cultured, isolated CD4+ T cells was subjected to TCR beta CDR3 sequencing. The paper's data handling went like this. The analysis removed non-productive TCR sequences, trimmed reads to the CDR3 region, and retained only CDR3s that were 7 or more amino acids long. The MANAFEST web app was used to pick out antigen-specific clonotypes by comparing their expansion in peptide wells with that in reference cultures. To count as positive, a clone had to show expansion at FDR<0.05 compared with the reference and with all other wells, an odds ratio above 5, and a frequency above 0.1% in two replicate wells. A clonotype was called cross-reactive if it was significantly expanded both in SARS-CoV-2 spike wells and in at least one common cold coronavirus spike condition. CDR3 similarity was assessed by Levenshtein distance with the stringdist R package, and unrooted trees were built with ape in R 3.6.1. In its TCRdb copy, this immuneACCESS table keeps in-frame sequences only and misses some clones. Where compared with another copy, unresolved V genes explain less than half of these, and the others have no known cause. Clonal size and the V and J genes are those of that table, whereas D and trimming came from the DNA. For this sample there are 60,000 to 85,000 clones; 70% to 85% appear just once. 1.5% to 1.8% of the sample comes from the top ten.

The TCR originated in a human donor who received a COVID-19 vaccine. The rearranged segments are TRBV24-1 and TRBJ1-2; 8 of the junction bases match TRBD1. Source: CD4+ T cells from PBMCs cultured with HCoV-229E spike peptides, taken after COVID-19 vaccination. The label giving this sample's cell subset or site can be read as: HCoV-229E spike overlapping peptide pool stimulation. The CDR3 loop reads CATSDGQGPNYGYTF. The bases are TGTGCCACCAGTGATGGACAGGGCCCTAACTATGGCTACACCTTC.